The 9 T cell receptor beta chains below come from one sample, sequenced in a study of T cell clones after liver transplantation. Sequenced by immunoSEQ multiplex PCR; TCRdb stores in-frame clones only, minus some. The table lists approximately 100,000 clones, 80% to 85% of them singletons. The source material was CD4+ T cells from blood, sampled before liver transplant. The origin of the receptors is a human donor who received a liver transplant.

The V gene is TRBV14, the J gene TRBJ1-3; D not resolved. The CDR3 contains 16 residues. Germline V gene data show CDR1 as SGHDN and CDR2 as FVKESK. Trimming pared 1 base from V and 0 bases from J, leaving 10 bases between. This CDR3 is CASSQVGMSSGNTIYF. As DNA, the CDR3 is TGTGCCAGCAGCCAAGTGGGGATGAGCTCTGGAAACACCATATATTTT.

This chain links TRBV4-2 with TRBJ2-7; tentatively, D is TRBD2 (6 bases). The length of the CDR3 is 17 residues. Per the germline V gene, CDR1 is LGHNA and CDR2 is YNFKEQ. V was shortened by 0 bases and J by 0 bases, with 15 bases between the two germline ends. CDR3 nucleotide sequence: TGTGCCAGCAGCCAAGATCAGGCCGGGGGTCTCTCCTACGAGCAGTACTTC. Protein product: CASSQDQAGGLSYEQYF.

Of note for this clone: A read error may produce the germline difference seen at one junction end. This rearrangement joins TRBV23-1 to TRBJ2-1; 10 nucleotides line up with TRBD2. TRBV23-1 is marked as an open reading frame, function uncertain. The CDR3 contains 16 residues. The CDR3: CASSRTLAGGYSEQFF. CDR3 DNA sequence: TGCGCCAGCAGTCGGACTTTAGCGGGAGGTTACAGTGAGCAGTTCTTC.

The chain uses TRBV5-8 and TRBJ2-7; D is undetermined. The V and J ends lost 1 base and 5 bases respectively, with 10 bases between them. Germline lookup yields CDR1 SGHTS and CDR2 YDEGEE. This CDR3 spans 13 amino acids. This chain's CDR3 is CASSLSRRDEQYF. CDR3 sequence (DNA): TGTGCCAGCAGCTTGAGTCGGAGAGACGAGCAGTACTTC.

The chain combines TRBV19 with TRBJ1-2; D perhaps matches TRBD1 (6 bases). CDR3 length: 14 residues. The V end lost 3 bases, the J end lost 2 bases, and 10 bases lay between the germline ends. Germline V gene data show CDR1 as LNHDA and CDR2 as SQIVND (reference sequence). In DNA form, the CDR3 reads TGTGCCAGTAGTATGTCGGGGGCCAACTATGGCTACACCTTC. It specifies CASSMSGANYGYTF.

This clone was counted a few times. The chain uses TRBV11-2 and TRBJ1-2; D is unresolved. V was cut by 4 bases and J by 1 base, with 10 bases left in between. Germline V lookup: CDR1 SGHAT, CDR2 FQNNGV. CDR3 length equals 14 residues. The CDR3 region is CASSSRRVNYGYTF. The CDR3 nucleotides read TGTGCCAGCAGCTCACGACGGGTTAACTATGGCTACACCTTC.

The V and J genes are TRBV6-4 and TRBJ1-2, with TRBD1 identical over 7 bases. Germline CDR1 and CDR2: MRHNA and SNTAGT. V was pared by 3 bases and J by 3 bases, with 10 bases of the junction left unmatched. This CDR3 comprises 16 residues. CDR3 sequence reads: CASSDFYRDRDYGYTF. The CDR3 nucleotides read TGTGCCAGCAGTGATTTTTACCGGGACAGAGACTATGGCTACACCTTC.

V usage is TRBV28 and J usage is TRBJ2-1; D assignment may be TRBD1 or TRBD2 (5 bases each). The V and J ends lost 8 bases and 8 bases respectively, with 22 bases between them. CDR1 is MDHEN, CDR2 SYDVKM, per germline. This CDR3 has 15 residues. The CDR3 DNA sequence: TGTGCCAGCGCAGACCGGGGCCGACCTCTCGATGAGCAGTTCTTC. Amino acids: CASADRGRPLDEQFF.

There are a few counts of this clone. V and J are TRBV19 and TRBJ1-2; D is possibly TRBD1 (5 bases). Germline loops: CDR1 LNHDA, CDR2 SQIVND (reference sequence). With 2 bases removed from V and 8 bases from J, the gap between germline ends came to 12 bases. The CDR3 runs 13 residues. As DNA, the CDR3 is TGTGCCAGTAGTATATCTACAGGTGGCGGCTACACCTTC. Residues: CASSISTGGGYTF.